Each of the 11 T cell receptor beta chains below was sequenced from the same sample in a study of T cell clonality in common variable immunodeficiency. Profiled with immunoSEQ multiplex PCR; TCRdb holds only in-frame clones, not every one. This sample includes around 47,000 clones with no singletons; its ten biggest clones take up 2% to 2.5%. Sequencing used peripheral blood mononuclear cells. These receptors were collected from a person aged 18-69 years in good health.

This clone was seen at least ten times. The read falls 3 residues short of the CDR3 end, and the missing part is taken from the germline J gene. This chain connects TRBV12-3 or TRBV12-4 to TRBJ2-5, with 10 bases fitting TRBD1. The CDR3 runs to 16 residues. V shed 5 bases and J 0 bases; nucleotides not matched to a gene: 6. CDR3 amino acids: CASSLRDRGHQETQYF. The covered CDR3 bases are TGTGCCAGCAGTCTCCGGGACAGGGGACACCAAGAGACC.

This clone was counted at least ten times. The CDR3 end is not reached by the read, which stops 3 residues before it; the germline J gene fills it in. The chain has TRBV30 and TRBJ1-5; D gene uncertain. Looked up from germline, CDR1 is GTSNPN and CDR2 is SVGIG (reference sequence). The CDR3 totals 13 residues. Trimming cost V 0 bases and J 5 bases, with 8 bases left between them. The CDR3 loop is CAWSVPPYQPQHF. The sequenced part of the CDR3 DNA is TGTGCCTGGAGTGTCCCCCCGTATCAGCCC.

This clone has at least ten counts. The CDR3 extends 3 residues past the end of the read, so its final part is completed from the germline J gene. This chain joins TRBV18 and TRBJ2-7, with unresolved D. The germline CDR1 and CDR2 sequences are KGHSH and LQKENI. This CDR3 is built from 16 residues. Trimming shortened V by 2 bases and J by 6 bases, and 20 bases separated the two germline ends. The sequenced part of the CDR3 DNA is TGTGCCAGCTCACCATTCGGGTCCCTTATGAATCCCGAG. Protein sequence: CASSPFGSLMNPE. The full CDR3 reads CASSPFGSLMNPEQYF.

Many counts were recorded for this clone. With the read ending 3 residues before the CDR3 end, the germline J gene is used to fill in that end. The rearrangement links TRBV6-1 to TRBJ1-2; maybe TRBD1 (6 bases). CDR3 size: 16 residues. The V and J ends lost 4 bases and 6 bases respectively, with 21 bases between them. Germline V gives CDR1 MNHNS, CDR2 SASEGT. CDR3 amino acids: CASSAPRTELTDGYTF. The CDR3 DNA, read in part, is TGTGCCAGCAGTGCTCCCCGGACAGAACTCACTGATGGC.

Note on this clone: The read stops 3 residues short of the end of the CDR3; the missing end is completed from the germline J gene. The chain recombines TRBV6-1 with TRBJ2-3; 7 positions match TRBD2. Germline CDR1 is MNHNS and CDR2 is SASEGT. The CDR3 length is 16 residues. Incomplete CDR3 DNA: TGTGCCAGCAGTGAAGCAAGCGGGGTGGGTCAAGAGACG. The encoded protein is CASSEASGVGQET. The full-length CDR3 reads as CASSEASGVGQETQYF.

Many counts were recorded for this clone. The read ends 3 residues before the CDR3 terminus; that terminus is restored from the germline J gene. This chain links TRBV2 with TRBJ2-7; 7 bases agree with TRBD1. Germline CDR1 is SNHLY and CDR2 is FYNNEI. The V segment lost 6 bases and the J segment 3 bases; nucleotides outside the gene matches: 8. This CDR3 region has 14 residues. The CDR3 region is CASSGVGQSYEQYF. The sequenced CDR3 bases are TGTGCCAGCAGCGGCGTGGGACAGAGCTACGAG.

This clone came up many times. The read falls 3 residues short of the CDR3 end, and the missing part is taken from the germline J gene. The chain links TRBV18 to TRBJ2-7, with D perhaps TRBD1 (5 bases). CDR1 is KGHSH and CDR2 is LQKENI in the germline V gene. The CDR3 sequence is 14 residues long. Trimming took 6 bases from V and 2 from J, leaving 14 bases between them. Incomplete CDR3 DNA: TGTGCCAGCTCCCGAGAGGCAGGGACCTACGAG. Its protein is CASSREAGTYE. The entire CDR3 is CASSREAGTYEQYF.

This clone has at least ten counts. The read is 3 residues too short to cover the CDR3 end, so that end is filled in from the germline J gene. The genes are TRBV10-3 and TRBJ2-7; tentatively, D is TRBD1 (6 bases). CDR1 is ENHRY, CDR2 SYGVKD, per germline. The V and J ends lost 6 bases and 6 bases respectively, with 9 bases between them. The CDR3 is made up of 11 amino acids. CDR3 DNA (partial): TGTGCCATCAGCCAAGGGGGCGAG. As protein: CAISQGGE. Given in full, the CDR3 is CAISQGGEQYF.

This clone was found many times. The read comes to an end 3 residues before the CDR3 does, leaving the germline J gene to fill in the end. The gene calls are TRBV7-9 and TRBJ2-2; 7 bases are shared with TRBD2. Losses at the gene ends were 4 bases for V and 5 bases for J; bases not matched to a gene: 7. In germline, CDR1 is SEHNR, CDR2 FQNEAQ (reference sequence). The CDR3 has 15 residues. The DNA read from the CDR3 is TGTGCCAGCAGCTACGTGACTAGCAGAACCGGGGAG. Protein sequence: CASSYVTSRTGE. The CDR3 in full is CASSYVTSRTGELFF.

This clone was counted at least ten times. The CDR3 goes on 3 residues after the read ends, and that part is filled in from the germline J gene. This chain links TRBV5-1 with TRBJ2-3, with D perhaps TRBD2 (5 bases). This CDR3 contains 16 residues. V lost 1 base and J 0 bases, leaving 12 bases between the germline ends. The V gene's germline CDR1 is SGHRS and CDR2 YFSETQ. CDR3 DNA (partial): TGCGCCAGCAGCTTGTTCAGCGGAGCTAGCACAGATACG. This codes for CASSLFSGASTDT. The whole CDR3 region reads CASSLFSGASTDTQYF.

This clone was recorded a few times. The CDR3 end falls 3 residues outside the read, so it is completed with the germline J gene. At the DNA level, this CDR3 is encoded by other sequences in the same sample as well. This chain connects TRBV7-8 to TRBJ1-5; the D gene is possibly TRBD1 (5 bases). The germline V and J ends were trimmed by 5 bases and 7 bases, with 18 bases remaining between them. CDR3 length: 15 residues. Germline V gene data show CDR1 as SGHVS and CDR2 as FQNEAQ. CDR3 in amino acids: CASSLREGQGQPQHF. Incomplete CDR3 DNA: TGTGCCAGCAGCCTACGGGAGGGGCAGGGCCAGCCC.